In this sample, the clone carrying this T cell receptor beta chain turned up once. Its antigen remains unidentified. Between the mid-2010s and the late 2010s, patients underwent resection in Japan or China. H&E slides confirmed each diagnosis, reviewed by two pathologists independently. This entry is derived from a study of immune evolution from preneoplasia to lung adenocarcinoma. General study results and limits: Later-stage lesions seemingly showed higher T cell density and diversity than normal lung. Top clone share appeared to fall from AAH through AIS, MIA, adenocarcinoma.

The CDR3 is 14 amino acids. The V end lost 2 bases, the J end lost 2 bases, and 9 bases lay between the germline ends. CDR1 and CDR2 (germline): KGHSH, LQKENI. The repertoire was sequenced with immunoSEQ multiplex PCR; TCRdb's copy has only in-frame clones and lacks some. The data show 7,400 or so clones, around 81% seen once. Sequenced sample: FFPE adjacent normal lung tissue. This clonotype originated in a person aged 65 to 85 with lung adenocarcinoma. The chain employs TRBV18 and TRBJ2-5, with D unresolved. This CDR3 reads CASSPRSSQETQYF. The CDR3 DNA reads TGTGCCAGCTCACCAAGATCTAGTCAAGAGACCCAGTACTTC.